The clone carrying this TCR beta chain was counted a single time. What it binds is not known. These data belong to a study of cytomegalovirus exposure and HLA in healthy donors. Findings of the study overall: Previously analyzed data showed that most TCR beta V segments were productive at a frequency of about 90% or about 30%. Immune exposure data for these donors was limited to CMV serostatus.

Primers: 60 Vbeta forward and 13 Jbeta reverse. Authors' data handling: In a later analysis, the count reached 75 million to 90 million unique TCR beta chains, with 8.5 million to 14 million shared. Assay used: immunoSEQ multiplex PCR; TCRdb lists only in-frame clones, some missing. Clone size and V and J calls were adopted from that table, with D and trimming inferred from the DNA. The sample holds 110,000 to 150,000 clones, roughly 65% seen once. Donors had nominal health at sampling but likely had unrecorded immune exposures. The sequenced material came from PBMCs. The clonotype comes from a man between 60 and 70 years old in good health and CMV-seronegative.

The CDR3 coding sequence is TGTGCCAGCAGCGTAGCTACTAGCGGTACGCAGTATTTT. This encodes CASSVATSGTQYF. J is TRBJ2-3 and V is TRBV9; 8 bases are a match to TRBD2. CDR1 is SGDLS, CDR2 YYNGEE, per germline. Trimming took 0 bases from V and 8 from J; bases not matched to a gene: 2. The CDR3 is 13 amino acids.